The source of this TCR beta chain is a study of blood T cell repertoires in COVID-19. About the study: The study drew acute and convalescent COVID-19 samples from the United States, Italy and Spain. In each case, the material was cDNA or gDNA derived from T cells, B-cell-depleted T cells, or PBMCs.

There are a few counts of this clone. As handled by the study authors: Amplification of reference gene primers provided the estimated nucleated cell counts. TCRdb's table, derived via immunoSEQ multiplex PCR, lists solely in-frame clones and lacks some. V and J calls and clone size are copied from that table; D and trimming were computed from the DNA. The sample contains 90,000 to 120,000 clones, 82% of which appear only once. J lost 6 bases, V lost 3 bases, and 2 bases had no gene match. The CDR3 has 16 amino acids. Germline V lookup: CDR1 LNHDA, CDR2 SQIVND (reference sequence). The chain links TRBV19 to TRBJ2-1; 16 bases are shared with TRBD2. Sample: peripheral blood. The sequence was obtained from a man aged 55 to 69 with acute or convalescent COVID-19. The CDR3 DNA reads TGTGCCAGTAGTATGGGACTAGCGGGGGGGCTCAATGAGCAGTTCTTC. This translates into CASSMGLAGGLNEQFF.